A selection of T cell receptor beta chains follows, all from one sample in a study of neoadjuvant anti-PD-1 for oral cavity cancer. Clones were sequenced by immunoSEQ multiplex PCR, and TCRdb holds only the in-frame ones, with some missing. The table has 24,000 or so clones, 25% to 35% seen once. Sequencing used tumor tissue, obtained after nivolumab (anti-PD-1) treatment. The receptors originated from a person aged 35-79 years with oral cavity squamous cell carcinoma. Each CDR3 is given with its conserved first and last residue. D genes are given only for firm matches.

j_gene	d_gene	v_gene	CDR3aa
TRBJ1-1	NA	TRBV10-2	CASSVGRAEAFF
TRBJ1-1	NA	TRBV29-1	CSVSSRDLNTEAFF
TRBJ1-1	NA	TRBV5-1	CASSLVRGRAFF
TRBJ1-4	NA	TRBV6-6	CASSKDGGPNEKLFF
TRBJ2-1	TRBD2	TRBV27	CASRGLAADRMNEQFF
TRBJ1-1	TRBD1	TRBV7-9	CASSLMGQGAGAFF
TRBJ2-1	TRBD2	TRBV4-1	CASSQDSRVAGGAEQFF
TRBJ2-2	TRBD1	TRBV19	CASRPDRVGGELFF
TRBJ1-5	NA	TRBV6-5	CASGGMNQPQHF
TRBJ1-1	TRBD1	TRBV7-9	CASGAQGGRQGNTEAFF
TRBJ1-3	NA	TRBV6-5	CASSYSQPGNTIYF
TRBJ1-5	NA	TRBV5-6	CASSLGTGSNQPQHF
TRBJ1-4	NA	TRBV30	CAWTSDPTNEKLFF
TRBJ1-1	NA	TRBV27	CASRRNTEAFF
TRBJ1-5	NA	TRBV27	CASSFSRQPNQPQHF
TRBJ2-5	NA	TRBV20-1	CSGAAGETQYF
TRBJ2-1	TRBD2	TRBV28	CASSRRSSGGSYNEQFF
TRBJ1-5	NA	TRBV6-5	CASSDNWGNQPQHF
TRBJ2-5	TRBD2	TRBV6-5	CASSYGGSLETQYF
TRBJ1-2	NA	TRBV9	CASSVEDGYGYTF
TRBJ1-3	NA	TRBV11-2	CASSERVGSGNTIYF
TRBJ2-1	NA	TRBV6-6	CASKDSQTGNEQFF
TRBJ2-7	TRBD2	TRBV11-2	CASSLVSGRGMHF
TRBJ2-7	TRBD2	TRBV27	CASSLSGPGTSGRDEQYF
TRBJ1-2	NA	TRBV19	CASTGRIGYTF
TRBJ1-1	NA	TRBV7-8	CASSLAIDNEAFF
TRBJ1-2	NA	TRBV5-6	CASSSTEFYGYTF
TRBJ2-7	NA	TRBV30	CAWSVHGGNEQYF
TRBJ2-6	TRBD1	TRBV10-2	CASRGQSSGANVLTF
TRBJ2-7	NA	TRBV5-1	CASSLEGIGGVYEQYF
TRBJ1-1	NA	TRBV9	CASSARINLGEAFF
TRBJ1-2	TRBD1	TRBV9	CASSVPRGTGNYGYTF
TRBJ1-1	NA	TRBV27	CASSLLGGGLNTEAFF
TRBJ1-4	NA	TRBV14	CASSHGHNEKLFF
TRBJ2-7	TRBD2	TRBV28	CASSLGGYEQYF